The entry below describes one T cell receptor (beta chain). This sample stems from a study of blood T cell repertoires in COVID-19. For the study at large: The origin of the acute and convalescent COVID-19 samples was the United States, Italy and Spain.

The CDR3 extends over 16 amino acids. The germline V gene encodes CDR1 MNHNY and CDR2 SVGAGI (reference sequence). V lost 0 bases, J lost 2 bases, and 14 bases lay in between. Original handling: Reference gene primers were amplified, and this amplification served to estimate nucleated cell counts. This table comes from immunoSEQ multiplex PCR, and its TCRdb copy is limited to in-frame clones, with some not included. V, J and clone size are those of that table, while D and trimming were read from the DNA. The sample has hundreds of thousands of clones, around 84% seen once. This TCR came from a human donor in a cohort sampled during active COVID-19. The chain uses TRBV6-6 and TRBJ2-7; unclear D gene. Sequenced: peripheral blood. The CDR3 loop is CASSYSFMGTTYEQYF. In DNA, the CDR3 is TGTGCCAGCAGTTACTCGTTTATGGGCACCACCTACGAGCAGTACTTC.